The clone carrying this T cell receptor beta chain was seen a single time. In the authors' workflow: How many nucleated cells were present was estimated from reference gene primer amplification. Clones were sequenced by immunoSEQ multiplex PCR, and TCRdb holds only the in-frame ones, with some missing. For V, J and clone size, that table is used; D and trimming come from the DNA. Found here are nearly 200,000 clones, 70% to 90% of them singletons; the top ten hold about 8.8%. Looked up from germline, CDR1 is MDHEN and CDR2 is SYDVKM. The CDR3 length is 14 residues. The junction had 6 bases not matched to a gene; V was cut back by 5 bases and J by 6 bases. The study recruited people aged about 18 to 95 years across approximately 25 US areas. Among Cohort 3 donors, those recovered had two negative PCRs, clearance, or symptom resolution. This record comes from a study of blood T cell repertoires in COVID-19. Study information: Some COVID-19 samples were acute and others convalescent; all came from the United States, Italy and Spain.

Sequencing was carried out using PBMCs or T cells enriched from blood (not recorded which). This chain connects TRBV28 to TRBJ2-1, with TRBD1 identical over 8 bases. The clonotype was recovered from a woman aged 18-29 years who had recovered from COVID-19. In DNA, the CDR3 is TGTGCCAGCAGTCCTCGGACAGGGAGCAATGAGCAGTTCTTC. It encodes CASSPRTGSNEQFF.